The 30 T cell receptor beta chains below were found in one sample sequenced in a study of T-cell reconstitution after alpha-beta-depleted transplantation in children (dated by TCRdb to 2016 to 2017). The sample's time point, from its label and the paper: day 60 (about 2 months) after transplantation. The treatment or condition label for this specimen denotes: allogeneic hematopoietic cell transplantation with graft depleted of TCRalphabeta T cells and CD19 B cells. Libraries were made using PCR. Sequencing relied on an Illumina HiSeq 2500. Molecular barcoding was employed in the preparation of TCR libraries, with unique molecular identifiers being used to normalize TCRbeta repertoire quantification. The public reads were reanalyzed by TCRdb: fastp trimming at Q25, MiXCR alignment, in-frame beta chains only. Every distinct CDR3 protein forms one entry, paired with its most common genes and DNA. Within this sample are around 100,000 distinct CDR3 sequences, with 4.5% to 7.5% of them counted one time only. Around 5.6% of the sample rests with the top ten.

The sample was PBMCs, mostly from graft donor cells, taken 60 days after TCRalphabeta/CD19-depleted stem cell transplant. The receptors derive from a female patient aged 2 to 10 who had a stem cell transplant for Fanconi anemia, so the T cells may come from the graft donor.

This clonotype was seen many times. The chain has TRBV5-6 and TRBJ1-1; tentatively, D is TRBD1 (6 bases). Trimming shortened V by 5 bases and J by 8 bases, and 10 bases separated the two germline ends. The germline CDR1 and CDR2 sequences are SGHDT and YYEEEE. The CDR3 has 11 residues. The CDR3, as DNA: TGTGCCAGCAGAAATACAGGGGAAGCTTTCTTT. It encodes CASRNTGEAFF.

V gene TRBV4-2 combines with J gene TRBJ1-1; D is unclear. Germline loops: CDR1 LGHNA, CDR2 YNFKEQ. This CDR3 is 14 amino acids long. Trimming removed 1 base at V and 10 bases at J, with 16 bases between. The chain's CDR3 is CASSQGFRRSGAFF. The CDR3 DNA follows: TGTGCCAGCAGCCAAGGGTTCAGGAGGTCGGGAGCTTTCTTT.

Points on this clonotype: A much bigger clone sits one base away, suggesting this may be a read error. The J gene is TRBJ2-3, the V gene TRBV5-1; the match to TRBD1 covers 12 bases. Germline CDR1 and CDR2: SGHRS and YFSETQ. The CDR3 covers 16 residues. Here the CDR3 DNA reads TGCGCCAGCAGCGTGGGACAGGGGGCAATCACATATACGCAGTATTTT. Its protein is CASSVGQGAITYTQYF.

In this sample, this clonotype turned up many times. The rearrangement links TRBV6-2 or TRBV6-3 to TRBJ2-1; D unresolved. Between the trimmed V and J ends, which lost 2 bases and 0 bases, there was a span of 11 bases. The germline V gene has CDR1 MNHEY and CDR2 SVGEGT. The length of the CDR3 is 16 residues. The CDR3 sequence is CASSYAILSSYNEQFF. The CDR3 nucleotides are TGTGCCAGCAGTTACGCCATCCTGAGCTCCTACAATGAGCAGTTCTTC.

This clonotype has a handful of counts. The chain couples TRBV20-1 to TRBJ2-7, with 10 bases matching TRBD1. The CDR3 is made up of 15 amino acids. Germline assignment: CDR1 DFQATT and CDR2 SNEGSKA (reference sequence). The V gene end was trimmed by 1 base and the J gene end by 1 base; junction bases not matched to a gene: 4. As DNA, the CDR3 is TGCAGTGCTAGAGGGACAGGGGGAAAATCCTACGAGCAGTACTTC. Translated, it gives CSARGTGGKSYEQYF.

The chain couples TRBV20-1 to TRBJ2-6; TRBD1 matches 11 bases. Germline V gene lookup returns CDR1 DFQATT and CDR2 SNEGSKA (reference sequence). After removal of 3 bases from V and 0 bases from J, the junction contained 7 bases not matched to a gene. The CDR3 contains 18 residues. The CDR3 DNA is TGCAGTGCTAGGGCGTCCGGGACAGGGGGCTCTGGGGCCAACGTCCTGACTTTC. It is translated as CSARASGTGGSGANVLTF.

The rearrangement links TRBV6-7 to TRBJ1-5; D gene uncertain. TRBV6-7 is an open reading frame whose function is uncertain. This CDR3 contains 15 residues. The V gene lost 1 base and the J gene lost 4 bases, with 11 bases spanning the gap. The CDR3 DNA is TGTGCCAGCAGTTACTACCGTACCCTTAATCAGCCCCAGCATTTT. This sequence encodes CASSYYRTLNQPQHF.

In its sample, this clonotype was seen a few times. CDR3 bases: TGTGCCAGCACGGGAGAAGCCAAAAACATTCAGTACTTC. It yields the protein CASTGEAKNIQYF. This rearrangement joins TRBV2 to TRBJ2-4; maybe TRBD2 (6 bases). The CDR3 runs 13 residues. V was pared by 7 bases and J by 0 bases, with 7 bases between. Germline CDR1 reads SNHLY; CDR2 reads FYNNEI.

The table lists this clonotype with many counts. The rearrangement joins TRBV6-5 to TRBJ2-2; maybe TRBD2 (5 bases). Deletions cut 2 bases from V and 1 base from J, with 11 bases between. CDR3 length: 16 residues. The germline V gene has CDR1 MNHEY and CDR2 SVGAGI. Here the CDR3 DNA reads TGTGCCAGCAGTTACGAATTTGGAGGGAACACCGGGGAGCTGTTTTTT. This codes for CASSYEFGGNTGELFF.

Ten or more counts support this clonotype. CDR3 DNA: TGTGCCAGCAGTTTAGGTAGACAGGGGTCCCTCTACTACGAGCAGTACTTC. Translated, it gives CASSLGRQGSLYYEQYF. This chain joins TRBV28 and TRBJ2-7; the match to TRBD1 covers 8 bases. Germline V gene lookup returns CDR1 MDHEN and CDR2 SYDVKM. V lost 2 bases to trimming and J lost 3 bases; unmatched junction nucleotides: 12. CDR3 length: 17 residues.

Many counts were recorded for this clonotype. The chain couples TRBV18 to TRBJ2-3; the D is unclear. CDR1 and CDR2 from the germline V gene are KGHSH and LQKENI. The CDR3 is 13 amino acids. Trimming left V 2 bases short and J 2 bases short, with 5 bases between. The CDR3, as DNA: TGTGCCAGCTCACCATTACTCACAGATACGCAGTATTTT. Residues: CASSPLLTDTQYF.

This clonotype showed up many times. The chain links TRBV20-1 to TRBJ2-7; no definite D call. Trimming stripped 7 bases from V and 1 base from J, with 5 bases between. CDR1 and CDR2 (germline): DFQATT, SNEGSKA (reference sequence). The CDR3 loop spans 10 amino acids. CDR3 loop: CSVKSYEQYF. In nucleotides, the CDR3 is TGCAGTGTGAAATCCTACGAGCAGTACTTC.

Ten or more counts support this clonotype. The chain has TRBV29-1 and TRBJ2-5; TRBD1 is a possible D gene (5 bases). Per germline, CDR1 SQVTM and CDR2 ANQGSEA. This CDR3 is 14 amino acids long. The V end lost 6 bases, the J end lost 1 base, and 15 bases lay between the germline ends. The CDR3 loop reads CSVTTALPQETQYF. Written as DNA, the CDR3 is TGCAGCGTAACGACAGCCCTTCCCCAAGAGACCCAGTACTTC.

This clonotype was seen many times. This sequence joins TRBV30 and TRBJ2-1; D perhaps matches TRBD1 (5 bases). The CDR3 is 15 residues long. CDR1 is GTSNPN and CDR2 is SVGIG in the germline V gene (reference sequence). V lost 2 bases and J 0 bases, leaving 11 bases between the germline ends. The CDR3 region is CAWSNRRISYNEQFF. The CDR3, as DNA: TGTGCCTGGAGTAACAGGAGAATCTCCTACAATGAGCAGTTCTTC.

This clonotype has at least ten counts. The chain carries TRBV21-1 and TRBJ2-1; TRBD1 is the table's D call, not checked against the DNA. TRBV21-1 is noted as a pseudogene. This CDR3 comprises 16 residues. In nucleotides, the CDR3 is TGTGCCAGCAGCAGCCCGGTCCCGGGACAGTACAATGAGCAGTTCTTC. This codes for CASSSPVPGQYNEQFF.

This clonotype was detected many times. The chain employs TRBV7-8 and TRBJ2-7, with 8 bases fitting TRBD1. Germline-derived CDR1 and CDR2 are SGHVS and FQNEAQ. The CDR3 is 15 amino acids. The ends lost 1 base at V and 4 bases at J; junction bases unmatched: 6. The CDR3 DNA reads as TGTGCCAGCAGCTTAGACTGGGACAGGACTTACGAGCAGTACTTC. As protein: CASSLDWDRTYEQYF.

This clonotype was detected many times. The CDR3 DNA sequence: TGTGCCAGCACCCGTGTCCGTCCCGGGACGGCGAACACCGGGGAGCTGTTTTTT. Protein: CASTRVRPGTANTGELFF. This rearrangement joins TRBV27 to TRBJ2-2; D could derive from TRBD1 or TRBD2 (5 bases each). The germline gives CDR1 MNHEY, CDR2 SMNVEV (reference sequence). This CDR3 is 18 amino acids long. Trimming shortened V by 7 bases and J by 0 bases, and 21 bases separated the two germline ends.

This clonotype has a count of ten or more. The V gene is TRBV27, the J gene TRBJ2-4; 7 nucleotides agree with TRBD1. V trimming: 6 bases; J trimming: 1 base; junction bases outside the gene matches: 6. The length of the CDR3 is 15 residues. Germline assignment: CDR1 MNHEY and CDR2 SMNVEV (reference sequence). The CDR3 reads CASRTLQGAKNIQYF. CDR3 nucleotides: TGTGCCAGCAGGACCTTACAGGGGGCCAAAAACATTCAGTACTTC.

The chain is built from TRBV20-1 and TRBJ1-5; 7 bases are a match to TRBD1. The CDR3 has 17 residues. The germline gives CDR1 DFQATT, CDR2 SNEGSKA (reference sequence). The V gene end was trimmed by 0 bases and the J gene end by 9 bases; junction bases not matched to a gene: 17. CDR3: CSARELWDSGLRGPQHF. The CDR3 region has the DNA TGCAGTGCTAGAGAGTTATGGGACAGTGGACTTCGGGGGCCCCAGCATTTT.

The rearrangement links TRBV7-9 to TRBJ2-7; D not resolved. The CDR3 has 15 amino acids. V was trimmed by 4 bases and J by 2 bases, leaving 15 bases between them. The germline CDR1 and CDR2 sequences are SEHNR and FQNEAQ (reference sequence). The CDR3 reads CASSSRPPLAYEQYF. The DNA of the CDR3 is TGTGCCAGCAGCTCAAGACCCCCCCTTGCCTACGAGCAGTACTTC.

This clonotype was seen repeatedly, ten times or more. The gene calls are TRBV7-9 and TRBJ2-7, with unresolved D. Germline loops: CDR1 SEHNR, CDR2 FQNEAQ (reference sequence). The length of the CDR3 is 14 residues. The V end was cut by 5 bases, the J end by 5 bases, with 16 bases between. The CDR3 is CASSAHTLVHEQYF. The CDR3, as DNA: TGTGCCAGCAGCGCTCACACCCTCGTCCACGAGCAGTACTTC.

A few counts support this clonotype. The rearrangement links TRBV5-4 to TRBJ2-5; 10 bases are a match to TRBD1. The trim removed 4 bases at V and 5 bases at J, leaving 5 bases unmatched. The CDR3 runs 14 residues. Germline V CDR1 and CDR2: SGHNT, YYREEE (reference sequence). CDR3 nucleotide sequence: TGTGCCAGCAGCGCGGGACAGGGGAGGGAGACCCAGTACTTC. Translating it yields CASSAGQGRETQYF.

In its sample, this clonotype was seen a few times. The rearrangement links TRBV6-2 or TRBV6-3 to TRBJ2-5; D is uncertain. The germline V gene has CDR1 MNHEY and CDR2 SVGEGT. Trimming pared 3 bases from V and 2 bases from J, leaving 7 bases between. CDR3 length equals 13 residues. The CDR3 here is CASSYLDQETQYF. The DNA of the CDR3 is TGTGCCAGCAGTTATTTAGATCAAGAGACCCAGTACTTC.

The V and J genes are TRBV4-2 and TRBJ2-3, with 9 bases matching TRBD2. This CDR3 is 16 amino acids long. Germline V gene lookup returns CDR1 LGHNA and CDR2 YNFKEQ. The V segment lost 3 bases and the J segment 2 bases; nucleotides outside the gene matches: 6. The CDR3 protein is CASSQGRGGPTDTQYF. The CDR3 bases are TGTGCCAGCAGCCAGGGGCGGGGGGGCCCCACAGATACGCAGTATTTT.

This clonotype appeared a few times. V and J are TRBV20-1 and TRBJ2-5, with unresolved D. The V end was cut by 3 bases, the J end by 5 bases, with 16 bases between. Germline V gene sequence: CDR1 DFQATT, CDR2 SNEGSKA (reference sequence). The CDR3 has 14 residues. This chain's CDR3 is CSARPTVSHETQYF. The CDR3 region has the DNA TGCAGTGCTAGGCCCACCGTATCCCACGAGACCCAGTACTTC.

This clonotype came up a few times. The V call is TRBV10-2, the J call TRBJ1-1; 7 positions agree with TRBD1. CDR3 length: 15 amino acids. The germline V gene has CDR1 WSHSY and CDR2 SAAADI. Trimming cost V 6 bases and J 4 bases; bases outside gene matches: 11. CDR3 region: CASRESTGSSTEAFF. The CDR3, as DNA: TGCGCCAGCAGGGAATCGACAGGGTCGTCCACTGAAGCTTTCTTT.

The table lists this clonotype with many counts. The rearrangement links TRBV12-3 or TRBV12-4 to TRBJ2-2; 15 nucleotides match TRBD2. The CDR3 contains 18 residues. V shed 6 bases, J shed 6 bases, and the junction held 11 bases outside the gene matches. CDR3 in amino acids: CASSQSGLAGGWPGELFF. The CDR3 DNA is TGTGCCAGCAGCCAGAGCGGACTAGCGGGAGGGTGGCCCGGGGAGCTGTTTTTT.

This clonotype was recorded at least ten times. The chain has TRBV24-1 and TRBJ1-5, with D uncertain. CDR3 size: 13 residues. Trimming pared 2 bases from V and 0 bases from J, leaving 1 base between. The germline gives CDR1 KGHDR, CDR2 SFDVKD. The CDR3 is CATSDYSNQPQHF. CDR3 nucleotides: TGTGCCACCAGTGATTATAGCAATCAGCCCCAGCATTTT.

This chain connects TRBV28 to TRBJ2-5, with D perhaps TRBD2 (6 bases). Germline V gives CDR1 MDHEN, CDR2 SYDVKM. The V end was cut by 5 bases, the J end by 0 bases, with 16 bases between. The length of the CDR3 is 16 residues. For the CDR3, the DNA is TGTGCCAGCAGTCTCTCAGGGAGGTGGGACCAAGAGACCCAGTACTTC. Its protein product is CASSLSGRWDQETQYF.

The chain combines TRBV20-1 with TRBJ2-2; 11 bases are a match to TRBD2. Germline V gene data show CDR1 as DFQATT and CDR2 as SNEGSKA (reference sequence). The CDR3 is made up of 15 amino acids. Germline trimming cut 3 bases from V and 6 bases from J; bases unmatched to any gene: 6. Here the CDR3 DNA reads TGCAGTGCTAGGTCTTTAGCGGGGGGGTCCGGGGAGCTGTTTTTT. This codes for CSARSLAGGSGELFF.